The sequence of this T cell receptor beta chain was determined in a study of tumor-infiltrating lymphocytes in localized non-small cell lung cancer. Clones were read by immunoSEQ multiplex PCR, and TCRdb kept only the in-frame ones, dropping some. Here the sample spans some 9,300 clones, around 73% being singletons. Trimming removed 3 bases at V and 3 bases at J, with 14 bases between. The CDR3 contains 15 residues. CDR1 and CDR2 from the germline V gene are SGDLS and YYNGEE. V usage is TRBV9 and J usage is TRBJ2-3; D may match TRBD1 or TRBD2 (6 bases each). Sequencing was carried out using lung tumor tissue. The receptor's source is a human donor with non-small cell lung cancer. The CDR3 reads CASSEGPGATDTQYF. Here the CDR3 DNA reads TGTGCCAGCAGCGAAGGACCGGGGGCGACAGATACGCAGTATTTT.